The source of this T cell receptor (beta chain) is a study of OX40 agonist ivuxolimab in advanced cancers. Study-wide background: The treatment was a fully human IgG2 OX40 agonist, ivuxolimab. Patients were treated with intravenous ivuxolimab, dosed at 0.01 to 10 mg/kg and infused every 2 weeks. Past anti-PD-1, anti-PD-L1 or anti-CTLA-4 therapy was accepted, and approximately 40% had received some. Study-wide results and caveats: The expanded peripheral T cells' antigen specificity was not determined.

As to this clone: The antigen is not known.

Sequencing used immunoSEQ multiplex PCR; TCRdb keeps in-frame clones, though not all of them. The sample yields about 18,000 clones, roughly four fifths seen once. The input for sequencing was CD4+ or CD8+ T cells sorted from blood, taken in a trial of the OX40 agonist ivuxolimab. The TCR originated in an adult with an advanced solid tumor such as melanoma, head and neck, liver or kidney cancer.

The chain's CDR3 is CAWSGTSGWDEQFF. The CDR3 region has the DNA TGTGCCTGGAGCGGGACTAGCGGGTGGGATGAGCAGTTCTTC. The chain uses TRBV30 and TRBJ2-1; 12 bases are a match to TRBD2. Germline V gene sequence: CDR1 GTSNPN, CDR2 SVGIG (reference sequence). The CDR3 has 14 amino acids. V was pared by 3 bases and J by 8 bases, with 5 bases of the junction left unmatched.